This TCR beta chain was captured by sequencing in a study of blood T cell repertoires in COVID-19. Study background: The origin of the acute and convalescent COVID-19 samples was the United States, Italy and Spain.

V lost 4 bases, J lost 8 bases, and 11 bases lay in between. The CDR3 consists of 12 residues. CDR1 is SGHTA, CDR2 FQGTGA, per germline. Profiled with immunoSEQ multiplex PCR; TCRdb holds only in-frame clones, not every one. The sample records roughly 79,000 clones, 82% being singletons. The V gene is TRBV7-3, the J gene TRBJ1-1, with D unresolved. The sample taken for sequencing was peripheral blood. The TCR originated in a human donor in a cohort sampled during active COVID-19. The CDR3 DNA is TGTGCCAGCAGCTCCCCGAGAGGGGAAGCTTTCTTT. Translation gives CASSSPRGEAFF.